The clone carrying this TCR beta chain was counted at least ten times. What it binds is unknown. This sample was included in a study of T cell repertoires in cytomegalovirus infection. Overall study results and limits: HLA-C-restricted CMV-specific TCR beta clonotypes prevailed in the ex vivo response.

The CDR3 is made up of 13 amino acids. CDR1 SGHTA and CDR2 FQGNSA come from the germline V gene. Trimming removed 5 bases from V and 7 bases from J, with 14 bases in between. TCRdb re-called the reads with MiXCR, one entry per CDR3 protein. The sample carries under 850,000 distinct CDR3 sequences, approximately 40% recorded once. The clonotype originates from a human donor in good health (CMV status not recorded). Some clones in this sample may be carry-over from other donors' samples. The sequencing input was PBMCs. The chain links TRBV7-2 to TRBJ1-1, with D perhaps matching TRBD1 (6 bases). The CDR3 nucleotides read TGTGCCAGCAGCACATACAGGGTCGGTGAAGCTTTCTTT. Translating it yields CASSTYRVGEAFF.